This T cell receptor beta chain was sequenced in a study of blood T cell repertoires in COVID-19. As for the study in general: Samples representing acute and convalescent COVID-19 were sourced from the United States, Italy and Spain. From T cells, B-cell-depleted T cells, or PBMCs came the material, which was cDNA or gDNA.

Germline V gives CDR1 LGHDT, CDR2 YNNKEL (reference sequence). The V and J ends lost 3 bases and 4 bases respectively, with 15 bases between them. This CDR3 is built from 15 residues. Per the original data handling: Researchers report that nucleated cell counts were estimated from reference gene primer amplification. Produced via immunoSEQ multiplex PCR; TCRdb's table is partial and in-frame only. Clone size and V and J calls were adopted from that table, with D and trimming inferred from the DNA. The sample gives about 54,000 clones, 90% to 95% of which show up once; around 7.3% is in the top ten. The TCR sequence derives from a woman aged 55 to 70 with active or convalescent COVID-19. Specimen: peripheral blood. This rearrangement joins TRBV3-1 (or the pseudogene TRBV3-2) to TRBJ2-5, with D perhaps TRBD2 (5 bases). Here the CDR3 reads CASSQGSGKLETQYF. CDR3 DNA: TGTGCCAGCAGCCAGGGATCGGGAAAGTTAGAGACCCAGTACTTC.